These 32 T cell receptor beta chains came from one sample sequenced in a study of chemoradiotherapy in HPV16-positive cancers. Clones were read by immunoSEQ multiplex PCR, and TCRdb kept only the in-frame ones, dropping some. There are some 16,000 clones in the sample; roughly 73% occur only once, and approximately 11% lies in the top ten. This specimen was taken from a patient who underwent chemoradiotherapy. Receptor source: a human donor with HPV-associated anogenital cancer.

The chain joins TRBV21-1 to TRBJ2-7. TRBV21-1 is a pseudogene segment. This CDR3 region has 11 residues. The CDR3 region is CASSKGSEQYF. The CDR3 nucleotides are TGTGCCAGCAGCAAAGGGTCTGAGCAGTACTTC.

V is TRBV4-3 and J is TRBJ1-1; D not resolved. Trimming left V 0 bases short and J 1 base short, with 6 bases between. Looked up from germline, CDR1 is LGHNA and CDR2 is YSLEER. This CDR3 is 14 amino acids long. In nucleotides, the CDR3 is TGCGCCAGCAGCCAAGAAACGGCGAACACTGAAGCTTTCTTT. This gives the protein CASSQETANTEAFF.

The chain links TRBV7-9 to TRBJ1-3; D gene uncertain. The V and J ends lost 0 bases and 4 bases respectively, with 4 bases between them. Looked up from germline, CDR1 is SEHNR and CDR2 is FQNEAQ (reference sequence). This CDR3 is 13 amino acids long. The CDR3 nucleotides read TGTGCCAGCAGCTTAGCGCAGGGAAACACCATATATTTT. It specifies CASSLAQGNTIYF.

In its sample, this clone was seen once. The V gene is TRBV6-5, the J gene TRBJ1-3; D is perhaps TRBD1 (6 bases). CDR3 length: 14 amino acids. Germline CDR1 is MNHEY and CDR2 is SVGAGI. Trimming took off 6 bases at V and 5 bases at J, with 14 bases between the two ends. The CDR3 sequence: CASRPPGGRNTIYF. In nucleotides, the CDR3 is TGTGCCAGCAGACCCCCGGGGGGCCGAAACACCATATATTTT.

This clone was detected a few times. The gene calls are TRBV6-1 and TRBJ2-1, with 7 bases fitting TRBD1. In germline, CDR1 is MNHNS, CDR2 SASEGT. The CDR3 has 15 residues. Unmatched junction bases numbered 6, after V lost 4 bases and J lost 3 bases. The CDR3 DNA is TGTGCCAGCAGTGCTAGGGGGCTGGTCTACAATGAGCAGTTCTTC. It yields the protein CASSARGLVYNEQFF.

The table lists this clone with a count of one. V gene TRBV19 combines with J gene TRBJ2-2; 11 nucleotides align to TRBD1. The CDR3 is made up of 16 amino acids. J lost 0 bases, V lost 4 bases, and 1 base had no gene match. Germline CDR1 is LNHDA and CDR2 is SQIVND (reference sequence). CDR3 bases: TGTGCCAGTAGTAGGGACAGGGGGACGAACACCGGGGAGCTGTTTTTT. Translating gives CASSRDRGTNTGELFF.

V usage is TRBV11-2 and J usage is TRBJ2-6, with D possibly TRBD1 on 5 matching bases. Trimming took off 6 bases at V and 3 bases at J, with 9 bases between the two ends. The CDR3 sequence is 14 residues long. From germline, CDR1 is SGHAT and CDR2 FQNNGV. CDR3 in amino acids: CASSPGFGANVLTF. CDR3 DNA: TGTGCCAGCAGTCCAGGGTTTGGGGCCAACGTCCTGACTTTC.

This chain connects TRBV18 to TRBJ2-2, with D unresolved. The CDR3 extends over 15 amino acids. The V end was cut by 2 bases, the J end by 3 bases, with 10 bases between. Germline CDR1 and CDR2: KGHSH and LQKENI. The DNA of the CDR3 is TGTGCCAGCTCACCAGGTTCTACCCACACCGGGGAGCTGTTTTTT. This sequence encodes CASSPGSTHTGELFF.

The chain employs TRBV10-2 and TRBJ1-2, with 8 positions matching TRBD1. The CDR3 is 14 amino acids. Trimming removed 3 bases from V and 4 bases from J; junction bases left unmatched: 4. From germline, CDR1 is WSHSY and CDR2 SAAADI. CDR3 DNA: TGCGCCAGCAGTGAAGAGGACAGGGTCTATGGCTACACCTTC. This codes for CASSEEDRVYGYTF.

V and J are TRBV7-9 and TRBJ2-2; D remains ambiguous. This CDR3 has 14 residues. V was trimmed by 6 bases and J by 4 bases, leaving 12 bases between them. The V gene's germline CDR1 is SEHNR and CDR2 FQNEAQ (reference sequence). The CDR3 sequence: CASSPMVLTGELFF. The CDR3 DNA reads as TGTGCCAGCAGTCCCATGGTACTCACCGGGGAGCTGTTTTTT.

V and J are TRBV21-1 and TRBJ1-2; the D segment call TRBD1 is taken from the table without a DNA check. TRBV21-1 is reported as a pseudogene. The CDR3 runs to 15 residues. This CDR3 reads CASSRRDRGQDGYTF. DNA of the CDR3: TGTGCCAGCAGCCGACGGGACAGGGGGCAGGATGGCTACACCTTC.

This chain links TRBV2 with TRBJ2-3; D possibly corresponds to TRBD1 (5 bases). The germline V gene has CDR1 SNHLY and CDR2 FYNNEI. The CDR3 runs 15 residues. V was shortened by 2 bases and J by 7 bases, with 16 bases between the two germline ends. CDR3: CASSERLLGAYTQYF. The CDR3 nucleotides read TGTGCCAGCAGTGAACGGCTACTTGGGGCATATACGCAGTATTTT.

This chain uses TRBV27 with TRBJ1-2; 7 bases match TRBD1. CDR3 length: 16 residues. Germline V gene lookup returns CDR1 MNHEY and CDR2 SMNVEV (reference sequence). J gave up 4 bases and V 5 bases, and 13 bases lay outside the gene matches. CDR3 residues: CASSLGSTGLPYGYTF. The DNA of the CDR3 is TGTGCCAGCAGTCTCGGCTCGACAGGGCTCCCCTATGGCTACACCTTC.

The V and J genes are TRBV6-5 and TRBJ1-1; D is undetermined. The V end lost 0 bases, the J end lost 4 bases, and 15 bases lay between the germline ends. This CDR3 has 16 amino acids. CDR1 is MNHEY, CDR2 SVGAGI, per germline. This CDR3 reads CASSYSRVGLPTEAFF. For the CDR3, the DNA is TGTGCCAGCAGTTACTCACGGGTTGGGCTGCCCACTGAAGCTTTCTTT.

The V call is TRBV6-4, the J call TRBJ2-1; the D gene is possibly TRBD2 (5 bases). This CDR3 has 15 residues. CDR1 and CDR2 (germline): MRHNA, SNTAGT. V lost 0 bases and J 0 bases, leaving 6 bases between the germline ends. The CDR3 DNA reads TGTGCCAGCAGTGACTCAGGGAGCTCCTACAATGAGCAGTTCTTC. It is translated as CASSDSGSSYNEQFF.

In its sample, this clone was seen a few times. CDR3 coding DNA: TGTGCCAGCAGCGCCTCCGGGACAGGCGACGAGCAGTACTTC. Protein sequence: CASSASGTGDEQYF. The rearrangement links TRBV11-2 to TRBJ2-7; 8 positions agree with TRBD1. Looked up from germline, CDR1 is SGHAT and CDR2 is FQNNGV. The CDR3 runs to 14 residues. The trim removed 5 bases at V and 5 bases at J, leaving 8 bases unmatched.

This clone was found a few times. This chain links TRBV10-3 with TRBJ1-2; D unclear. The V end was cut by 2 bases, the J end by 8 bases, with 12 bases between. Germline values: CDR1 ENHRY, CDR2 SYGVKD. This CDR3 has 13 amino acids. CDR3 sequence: CAISEGKGYGYTF. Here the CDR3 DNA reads TGTGCCATCAGTGAGGGGAAAGGGTACGGCTACACCTTC.

The CDR3 DNA sequence: TGTGCCAGCAGCTTAGCCAGGGGGAGAAACACCATATATTTT. Translating it yields CASSLARGRNTIYF. The chain combines TRBV11-2 with TRBJ1-3; 7 positions match TRBD1. The CDR3 has 14 residues. Germline CDR1 and CDR2: SGHAT and FQNNGV. The ends lost 1 base at V and 5 bases at J; junction bases unmatched: 2.

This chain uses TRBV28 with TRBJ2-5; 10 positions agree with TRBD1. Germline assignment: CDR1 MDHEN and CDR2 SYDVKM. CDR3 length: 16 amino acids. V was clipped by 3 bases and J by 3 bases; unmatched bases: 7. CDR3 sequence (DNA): TGTGCCAGCAGTTTCCCCACGACAGGGGGCGAAGAGACCCAGTACTTC. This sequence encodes CASSFPTTGGEETQYF.

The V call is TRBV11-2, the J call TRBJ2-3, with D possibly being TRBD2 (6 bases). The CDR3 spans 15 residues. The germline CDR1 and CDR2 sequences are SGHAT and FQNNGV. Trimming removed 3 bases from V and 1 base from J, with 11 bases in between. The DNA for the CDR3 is TGTGCCAGCAGCTTTCGGGAGCAGGGCACAGATACGCAGTATTTT. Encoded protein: CASSFREQGTDTQYF.

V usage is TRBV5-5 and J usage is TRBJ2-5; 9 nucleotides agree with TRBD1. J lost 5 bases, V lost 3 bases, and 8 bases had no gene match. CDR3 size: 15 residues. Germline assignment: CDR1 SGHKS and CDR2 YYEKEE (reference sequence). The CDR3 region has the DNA TGTGCCAGCAGCTCTTACAGGGGGCGCGGGGAGACCCAGTACTTC. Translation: CASSSYRGRGETQYF.

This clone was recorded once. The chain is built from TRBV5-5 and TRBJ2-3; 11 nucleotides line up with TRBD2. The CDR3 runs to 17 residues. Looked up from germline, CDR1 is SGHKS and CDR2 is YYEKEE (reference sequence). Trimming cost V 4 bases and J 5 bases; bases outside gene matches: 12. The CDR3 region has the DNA TGTGCCAGCAGCCGGGGTTTAGCGGGGGGGTCAAGAGATACGCAGTATTTT. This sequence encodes CASSRGLAGGSRDTQYF.

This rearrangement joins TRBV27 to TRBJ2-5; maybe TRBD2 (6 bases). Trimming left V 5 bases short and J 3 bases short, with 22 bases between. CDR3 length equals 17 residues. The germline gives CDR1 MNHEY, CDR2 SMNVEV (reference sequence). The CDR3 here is CASSATYPLTREETQYF. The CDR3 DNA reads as TGTGCCAGCAGTGCAACCTACCCCCTGACTAGAGAAGAGACCCAGTACTTC.

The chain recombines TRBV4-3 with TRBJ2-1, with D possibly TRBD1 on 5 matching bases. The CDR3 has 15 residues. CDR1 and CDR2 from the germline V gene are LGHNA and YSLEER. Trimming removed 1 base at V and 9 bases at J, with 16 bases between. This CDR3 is CASSQARASYAEQFF. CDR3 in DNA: TGCGCCAGCAGCCAAGCCAGGGCCTCATATGCTGAGCAGTTCTTC.

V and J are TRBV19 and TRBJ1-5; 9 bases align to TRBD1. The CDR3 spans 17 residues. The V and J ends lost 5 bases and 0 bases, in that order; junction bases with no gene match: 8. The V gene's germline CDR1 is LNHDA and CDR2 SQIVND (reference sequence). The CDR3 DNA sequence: TGTGCCAGTAGTGCAGGCCGGGACAGGGCTAGCAATCAGCCCCAGCATTTT. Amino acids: CASSAGRDRASNQPQHF.

CDR3: CSVVGEKLFF. DNA for the CDR3: TGCAGCGTTGTGGGTGAAAAACTGTTTTTT. This chain connects TRBV29-1 to TRBJ1-4; D is unclear. Germline loops: CDR1 SQVTM, CDR2 ANQGSEA. CDR3 length: 10 residues. Between the trimmed V and J ends, which lost 4 bases and 7 bases, there was a span of 4 bases.

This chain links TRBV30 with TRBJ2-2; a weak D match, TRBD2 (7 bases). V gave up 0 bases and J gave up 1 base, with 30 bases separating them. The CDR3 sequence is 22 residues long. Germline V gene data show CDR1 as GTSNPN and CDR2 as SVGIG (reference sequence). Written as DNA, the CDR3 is TGTGCCTGGAGTGTTAGGGGGGGGGCTAGCGGAACCTTTTTACGGAACACCGGGGAGCTGTTTTTT. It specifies CAWSVRGGASGTFLRNTGELFF.

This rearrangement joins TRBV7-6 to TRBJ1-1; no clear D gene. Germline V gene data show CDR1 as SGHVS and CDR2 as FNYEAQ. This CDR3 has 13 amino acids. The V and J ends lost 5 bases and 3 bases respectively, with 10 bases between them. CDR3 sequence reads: CASSQKGYTEAFF. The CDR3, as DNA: TGTGCCAGCAGCCAGAAAGGGTACACTGAAGCTTTCTTT.

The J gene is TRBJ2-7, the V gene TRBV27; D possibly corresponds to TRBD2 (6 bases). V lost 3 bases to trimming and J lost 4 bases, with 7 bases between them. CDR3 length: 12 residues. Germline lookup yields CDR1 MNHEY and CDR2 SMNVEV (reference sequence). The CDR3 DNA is TGTGCCAGCAGTTTCGGAGGGTACGAGCAGTACTTC. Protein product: CASSFGGYEQYF.

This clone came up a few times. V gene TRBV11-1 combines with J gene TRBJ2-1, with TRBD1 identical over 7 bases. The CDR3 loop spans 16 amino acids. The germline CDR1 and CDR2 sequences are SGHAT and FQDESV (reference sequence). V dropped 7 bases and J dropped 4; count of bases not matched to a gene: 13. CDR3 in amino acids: CASTLEPGQIYNEQFF. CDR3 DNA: TGTGCCAGCACCCTTGAACCGGGACAGATTTACAATGAGCAGTTCTTC.

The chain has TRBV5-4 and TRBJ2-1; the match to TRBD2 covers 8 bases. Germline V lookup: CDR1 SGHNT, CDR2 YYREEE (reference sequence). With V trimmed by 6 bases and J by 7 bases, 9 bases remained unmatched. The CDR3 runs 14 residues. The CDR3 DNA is TGTGCCAGCACCCCTCAGCGGGGGATGAATGAGCAGTTCTTC. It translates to CASTPQRGMNEQFF. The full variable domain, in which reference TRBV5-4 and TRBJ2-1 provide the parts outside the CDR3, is ETGVTQSPTHLIKTRGQQVTLRCSSQSGHNTVSWYQQALGQGPQFIFQYYREEENGRGNFPPRFSGLQFPNYSSELNVNALELDDSALYLCASTPQRGMNEQFFGPGTRLTVL.

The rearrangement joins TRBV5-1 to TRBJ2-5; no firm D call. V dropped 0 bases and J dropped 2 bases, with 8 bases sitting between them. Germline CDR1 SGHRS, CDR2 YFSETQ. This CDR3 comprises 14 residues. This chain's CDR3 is CASSLGSSQETQYF. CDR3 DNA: TGCGCCAGCAGCTTGGGTTCATCTCAAGAGACCCAGTACTTC.